The next 4 T cell receptor beta chains were all read from a single sample in a study of long-term antiretroviral therapy in people with HIV. This was the immunoSEQ v3.0 assay at survey level. Method: immunoSEQ multiplex PCR; TCRdb's copy keeps in-frame clones and lacks some. Among 20,000 to 30,000 clones listed, around 85% were seen once. The material sequenced was unsorted PBMCs, taken 1.2 years after starting antiretroviral therapy. All receptors come from a man aged 50-59 years with HIV.

The J gene is TRBJ1-5, the V gene TRBV16; D remains ambiguous. V lost 2 bases to trimming and J lost 0 bases, with 11 bases between them. The CDR3 runs to 16 residues. Germline V gene sequence: CDR1 KGHSY, CDR2 FQNENV. Here the CDR3 DNA reads TGTGCCAGCAGCCAAGGGAGCCCCTATAGCAATCAGCCCCAGCATTTT. It translates to CASSQGSPYSNQPQHF. Full variable domain (rest looked up from reference TRBV16 and TRBJ1-5): GEEVAQTPKHLVRGEGQKAKLYCAPIKGHSYVFWYQQVLKNEFKFLISFQNENVFDETGMPKERFSAKCLPNSPCSLEIQATKLEDSAVYFCASSQGSPYSNQPQHFGDGTRLSIL.

This sequence joins TRBV5-6 and TRBJ2-1; no clear D gene. Looked up from germline, CDR1 is SGHDT and CDR2 is YYEEEE. CDR3 length: 12 amino acids. V was pared by 0 bases and J by 7 bases, with 5 bases between. The CDR3 nucleotides read TGTGCCAGCAGCTTGGTAGTGAATGAGCAGTTCTTC. Translation gives CASSLVVNEQFF.

In this sample, this clone turned up once. This chain connects TRBV5-1 to TRBJ1-2, with 7 bases lining up with TRBD1. Germline V gives CDR1 SGHRS, CDR2 YFSETQ. The CDR3 consists of 13 residues. V lost 4 bases to trimming and J lost 12 bases; unmatched junction nucleotides: 12. For the CDR3, the DNA is TGCGCCAGCAGCCCAACCACAGGGGCTAGGGACACCTTC. Its translation: CASSPTTGARDTF.

The rearrangement joins TRBV4-2 to TRBJ1-1; 10 bases align to TRBD1. Germline CDR1 reads LGHNA; CDR2 reads YNFKEQ. This CDR3 has 16 residues. The trim removed 1 base at V and 1 base at J, leaving 3 bases unmatched. The CDR3 reads CASSQGGQGGNTEAFF. For the CDR3, the DNA is TGTGCCAGCAGCCAAGGTGGACAGGGGGGGAACACTGAAGCTTTCTTT.